The 18 T cell receptor beta chains in this list originate from one sample, sequenced in a study of human T cells and chemical hapten exposure. TCRdb recomputed calls from the RACE reads with MiXCR, one row per CDR3 protein. The sample has tens of thousands of distinct CDR3 sequences, 8% to 10% seen once. As for time point: pre-sensitization, week 0. Stated treatment: therapeutic diphenylcyclopropenone sensitization with weekly scalp DPC. The source was whole blood, collected in connection with sensitization to the hapten diphenylcyclopropenone (DPC). These receptors all come from a woman between 40 and 55 years old with alopecia areata. Some clones in this sample may be carry-over from other donors' samples.

The chain uses TRBV3-1 and TRBJ1-2; 8 nucleotides agree with TRBD1. This CDR3 contains 14 residues. CDR1 is LGHDT and CDR2 is YNNKEL in the germline V gene (reference sequence). With V trimmed by 5 bases and J by 1 base, 3 bases remained unmatched. In DNA, the CDR3 is TGTGCCAGCAGCAGACAGGGGTTTAACTATGGCTACACCTTC. Translated: CASSRQGFNYGYTF.

Remarks on this clonotype: A read error is possible here, since a much larger clone lies one base away. This sequence joins TRBV28 and TRBJ2-3; 10 bases line up with TRBD1. The CDR3 totals 16 residues. Germline V gives CDR1 MDHEN, CDR2 SYDVKM. V was pared by 6 bases and J by 2 bases, with 8 bases of the junction left unmatched. In DNA, the CDR3 is TGTGCCAGCAGCCCTTCCGGGACAGGGGACACAGATACGCAGTATTTT. Translated: CASSPSGTGDTDTQYF.

This clonotype has only a few counts. The chain carries TRBV5-6 and TRBJ1-4; 7 bases line up with TRBD1. This CDR3 region has 14 residues. Germline V CDR1 and CDR2: SGHDT, YYEEEE. V was pared by 3 bases and J by 4 bases, with 3 bases of the junction left unmatched. The CDR3 bases are TGTGCCAGCAGCTACAGGGGATTTAATGAAAAACTGTTTTTT. Encoded protein: CASSYRGFNEKLFF.

Ten or more counts support this clonotype. As DNA, the CDR3 is TGTGCCACCAGCAGAGATAGGGGGGGAGGTCAGCCCCAGCATTTT. Translating it yields CATSRDRGGGQPQHF. The chain combines TRBV15 with TRBJ1-5; tentative D call: TRBD1 (6 bases). The CDR3 has 15 amino acids. V was cut by 0 bases and J by 6 bases, with 12 bases left in between. Germline values: CDR1 LNHNV, CDR2 YYDKDF (reference sequence).

This clonotype showed up just a few times. The gene calls are TRBV12-3 or TRBV12-4 and TRBJ2-1; TRBD1 matches at 9 bases. This CDR3 comprises 14 residues. Losses at the gene ends were 3 bases for V and 6 bases for J; bases not matched to a gene: 3. CDR3 nucleotide sequence: TGTGCCAGCAGTTTCTGGACAGGGGTCAATGAGCAGTTCTTC. Amino acid sequence: CASSFWTGVNEQFF.

This clonotype was seen at least ten times. This sequence joins TRBV7-9 and TRBJ2-4; 10 bases fit TRBD2. The V segment lost 5 bases and the J segment 6 bases; nucleotides outside the gene matches: 7. This CDR3 comprises 15 residues. CDR1 is SEHNR and CDR2 is FQNEAQ in the germline V gene (reference sequence). CDR3 amino acids: CASSQRTSGPNIQYF. The CDR3 DNA is TGTGCCAGCAGCCAACGGACTAGCGGCCCAAACATTCAGTACTTC. The complete variable domain, with remaining parts taken from reference TRBV7-9 and TRBJ2-4, reads DTGVSQNPRHKITKRGQNVTFRCDPISEHNRLYWYRQTLGQGPEFLTYFQNEAQLEKSRLLSDRFSAERPKGSFSTLEIQRTEQGDSAMYLCASSQRTSGPNIQYFGAGTRLSVL.

This clonotype was detected ten times or more. The rearrangement joins TRBV12-3 or TRBV12-4 to TRBJ1-3; D gene unclear. The CDR3 has 12 amino acids. Trimming stripped 6 bases from V and 3 bases from J, with 6 bases between. DNA of the CDR3: TGTGCCAGCAGCTTCGGTGGAAACACCATATATTTT. It yields the protein CASSFGGNTIYF.

This clonotype was detected only once. The chain recombines TRBV7-2 with TRBJ2-5; no reliable D call. The CDR3 sequence is 13 residues long. Germline CDR1 and CDR2: SGHTA and FQGNSA. Trimming pared 1 base from V and 7 bases from J, leaving 10 bases between. The CDR3 sequence: CASSLGRSGTQYF. CDR3 DNA: TGTGCCAGCAGCTTAGGACGGAGTGGGACCCAGTACTTC.

This clonotype has more than one count but fewer than ten. The genes are TRBV5-1 and TRBJ1-3, with 9 bases identical to TRBD1. The CDR3 is 16 residues long. Trimming took 4 bases from V and 3 from J; bases not matched to a gene: 8. CDR1 and CDR2 from the germline V gene are SGHRS and YFSETQ. Here the CDR3 reads CASSRGTGLGGNTIYF. DNA for the CDR3: TGCGCCAGCAGCAGGGGGACAGGGTTAGGTGGAAACACCATATATTTT.

This clonotype was observed many times. The V call is TRBV7-6, the J call TRBJ2-7; possible D gene TRBD1, 6 bases. This CDR3 contains 14 residues. V was trimmed by 8 bases and J by 3 bases, leaving 17 bases between them. Germline CDR1 SGHVS, CDR2 FNYEAQ. For the CDR3, the DNA is TGTGCCAGCGGCCCGTGGGGGCTAAGCTACGAGCAGTACTTC. Amino acid sequence: CASGPWGLSYEQYF.

In this sample, this clonotype turned up many times. The gene calls are TRBV12-3 or TRBV12-4 and TRBJ1-1; tentatively, D is TRBD1 (5 bases). V lost 6 bases and J lost 0, with 11 bases in between. The CDR3 has 14 residues. The CDR3 coding sequence is TGTGCCAGCAGAAGTACAGGCATGAACACTGAAGCTTTCTTT. Translated: CASRSTGMNTEAFF.

The rearrangement uses TRBV11-3 and TRBJ2-1; no firm D call. The V gene lost 5 bases and the J gene lost 10 bases, with 15 bases spanning the gap. This CDR3 is 13 amino acids long. Germline V gene lookup returns CDR1 SGHNT and CDR2 YENEEA. The CDR3 DNA follows: TGTGCCAGCAGCCCGACGCGCGCCGGGGAGCAGTTCTTC. Translated, it gives CASSPTRAGEQFF.

In this sample, this clonotype turned up many times. The CDR3, as DNA: TGTGCCAGCAGCTTACCCCCTTGGATAAGGCACAGCCAAGAGACCCAGTACTTC. Protein sequence: CASSLPPWIRHSQETQYF. The chain combines TRBV7-6 with TRBJ2-5, with D unclear. CDR1 is SGHVS and CDR2 is FNYEAQ in the germline V gene. The ends were cut back, 2 bases at V and 1 base at J, with 20 bases in the middle. This CDR3 contains 18 residues. Full variable domain (remainder filled in from reference TRBV7-6 and TRBJ2-5): GAGVSQSPRYKVTKRGQDVALRCDPISGHVSLYWYRQALGQGPEFLTYFNYEAQQDKSGLPNDRFSAERPEGSISTLTIQRTEQRDSAMYRCASSLPPWIRHSQETQYFGPGTRLLVL.

This clonotype was recorded a few times. The chain carries TRBV20-1 and TRBJ1-1; 8 nucleotides agree with TRBD1. The CDR3 sequence is 12 residues long. Germline V gene data show CDR1 as DFQATT and CDR2 as SNEGSKA (reference sequence). V shed 1 base, J shed 12 bases, and the junction held 7 bases outside the gene matches. Here the CDR3 DNA reads TGCAGTGCTAGAGGATCAGGGGGCAAGACTTTCTTT. This sequence encodes CSARGSGGKTFF.

This clonotype has a handful of counts. The chain links TRBV10-3 to TRBJ2-3; TRBD2 might be the D (6 bases). Germline V CDR1 and CDR2: ENHRY, SYGVKD. This CDR3 comprises 14 residues. With 6 bases removed from V and 0 bases from J, the gap between germline ends came to 10 bases. CDR3 region: CAISAGRSTDTQYF. In DNA form, the CDR3 reads TGTGCCATCAGCGCGGGACGCAGCACAGATACGCAGTATTTT.

This clonotype came up many times. The chain carries TRBV12-3 or TRBV12-4 and TRBJ2-5, with TRBD2 matching 13 bases. The trim removed 5 bases at V and 0 bases at J, leaving 12 bases unmatched. The CDR3 extends over 19 amino acids. The CDR3 coding sequence is TGTGCCAGCAGTCCACACGGACTAGCGGGGGCCCAGTACCAAGAGACCCAGTACTTC. It is translated as CASSPHGLAGAQYQETQYF.

This clonotype was counted many times. The gene calls are TRBV6-2 or TRBV6-3 and TRBJ1-5, with 7 bases identical to TRBD1. The CDR3 extends over 16 amino acids. Germline loops: CDR1 MNHEY, CDR2 SVGEGT. The trim removed 7 bases at V and 6 bases at J, leaving 15 bases unmatched. The CDR3 sequence: CASTRKTGRISQPQHF. The DNA of the CDR3 is TGTGCCAGCACCAGAAAGACAGGGAGGATTAGTCAGCCCCAGCATTTT.

The chain links TRBV29-1 to TRBJ1-2; D is perhaps TRBD1 (5 bases). With 4 bases removed from V and 7 bases from J, the gap between germline ends came to 25 bases. Germline lookup yields CDR1 SQVTM and CDR2 ANQGSEA. The CDR3 extends over 16 amino acids. CDR3 in amino acids: CSVARKVRGIESGYTF. The CDR3 nucleotides read TGCAGCGTTGCCCGCAAAGTGAGGGGCATAGAGTCTGGCTACACCTTC.